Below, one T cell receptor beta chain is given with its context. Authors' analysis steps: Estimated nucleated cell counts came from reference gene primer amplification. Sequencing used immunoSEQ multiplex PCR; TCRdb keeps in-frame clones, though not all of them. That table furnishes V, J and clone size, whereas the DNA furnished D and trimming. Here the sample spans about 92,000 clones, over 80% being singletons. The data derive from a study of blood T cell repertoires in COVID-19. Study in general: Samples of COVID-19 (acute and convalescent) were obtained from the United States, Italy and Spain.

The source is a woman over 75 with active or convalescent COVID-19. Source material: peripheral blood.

The CDR3 loop reads CASSPGTAYGYTF. As DNA, the CDR3 is TGTGCCAGCTCACCAGGGACAGCCTATGGCTACACCTTC. J is TRBJ1-2 and V is TRBV18; 7 bases are a match to TRBD1. J lost 4 bases, V lost 2 bases, and 1 base had no gene match. The length of the CDR3 is 13 residues. The germline CDR1 and CDR2 sequences are KGHSH and LQKENI.